The sequence of this T cell receptor (beta chain) was determined in a study of blood T cell repertoires in COVID-19 (dated by TCRdb to 2018 to 2021). Looking at the study overall: Collaborator samples came from the United States, Italy and Spain and covered acute and convalescent phases of COVID-19. HLA class I and class II types, where available, came from metadata supplied by the sample provider rather than from assay-based typing. Nearly every sample came with metadata listing a de-identified subject ID, COVID-19 status, age in years and sex. A freely available public database, intended as a resource for researchers studying the immune response to SARS-CoV-2, is where the repertoires were released. Samples came from the ongoing ImmuneRACE study (first 160 participants) plus 1,254 subjects from 6 global collaborators. The prospective study material was composed of cDNA or gDNA derived from T cells, B-cell-depleted T cells, or PBMCs. The dataset comprised deeply sampled blood TCRbeta repertoires from subjects exposed to, actively infected with, or recovered from COVID-19.

The investigation overall reported the following: Clinical and demographic metadata were provided uncurated, with the amount varying by source and participant.

From the cysteine through the phenylalanine, the CDR3 covers 16 amino acids. Only the CDR3 region is kept as DNA, spanning 48 bases read in frame from base 1. The germline V gene supplies CDR1 SGHDN and CDR2 FVKESK. For this chain, trimming is 1 base at the V end and 5 bases at the J end, and the number of junction bases without a gene match is 6. Enrolling through a virtual design, the prospective study's participants ranged in age from roughly 18 to 100 years and lived across about two dozen United States geographic areas. Cohort assignment in the prospective study relied on participant-reported clinical history from a screening survey and a study questionnaire. Mobile phlebotomists in the prospective study collected whole blood, serum and a nasopharyngeal or oropharyngeal swab from every participant. Participants in the prospective study had the option to provide additional blood draws and questionnaires over an approximately 2-month period. Prospective study blood samples were shipped either frozen or at room temperature before DNA extraction.

The immunoSEQ Assay, a bias-controlled multiplex PCR, was used to amplify TCRbeta CDR3 regions from genomic DNA. Processing in the source paper ran as follows. Nucleated cell counts per sample were estimated from amplification of reference gene primers within the assay. Sequence reads were collapsed and filtered to measure the absolute abundance of every unique TCRbeta CDR3 rearrangement. For each sample, productive Simpson clonality was calculated by taking the square root of Simpson's diversity index across productive rearrangements. TCRdb stores this immuneACCESS table with in-frame sequences only. Part of the clones is absent; in the studies checked, under half of the shortfall reflects unresolved V genes, and no reason is known for the rest. That table supplies the V and J calls and clone size; D and trimming were determined from the DNA. This sample lists around 230,000 clones; approximately 88% were detected once. The ten most abundant clones make up about 2.5% of the sample.

A word on this clone: The antigen this receptor binds is unknown. Per-base qualities were not stored, and no clone one base away is much larger.

The sequenced sample consisted of PBMCs or T cells enriched from blood (not recorded which). The source of this sequence is a woman aged 40 to 49 with acute COVID-19. Recombination linked TRBV14 to TRBJ1-4; a stretch of 8 junction bases matches TRBD1. The nucleotides read TGTGCCAGCAGCCAAGTTGGACAGGGCAGAAATGAAAAACTGTTTTTT. Translation gives CASSQVGQGRNEKLFF.